Sequencing of this TCR beta chain was carried out in a study of blood T cell repertoires in COVID-19. As for the study in general: There were acute and convalescent COVID-19 samples, and they came from the United States, Italy and Spain. T cells, B-cell-depleted T cells, or PBMCs provided the cDNA or gDNA that served as material.

The V gene's germline CDR1 is LNHDA and CDR2 SQIVND (reference sequence). Trimming took off 2 bases at V and 6 bases at J, with 13 bases between the two ends. This CDR3 has 15 amino acids. This clone was seen a handful of times. As processed by the authors: Estimation of nucleated cell counts was performed using reference gene primer amplification. TCRdb's table, derived via immunoSEQ multiplex PCR, lists solely in-frame clones and lacks some. V and J calls and clone size come straight from that table; D and trimming were deduced from the DNA. The table has over 50,000 clones, 85% seen once. This receptor was obtained from a human donor in a cohort sampled during active COVID-19. The V and J genes are TRBV19 and TRBJ2-2; a weak D match, TRBD2 (5 bases). Input material: peripheral blood. CDR3 nucleotides: TGTGCCAGTAGTATAATTTCCGGACTGCCCGGGGAGCTGTTTTTT. Translation: CASSIISGLPGELFF.